The clone carrying this TCR beta chain was detected many times. Its antigen is unknown. V shed 8 bases and J shed 0 bases, with 14 bases lying between them. The germline V gene encodes CDR1 LNHNV and CDR2 YYDKDF (reference sequence). CDR3 length equals 16 residues. This entry is derived from a study of early T cells in non-severe SARS-CoV-2 infection. Study-wide context: Unsorted whole blood bulk RNA was sequenced, with unpaired chains.

The TCR library protocol attached unique molecular identifiers to the individual cDNA molecules. TCRdb processed the 5' RACE reads anew with MiXCR; each CDR3 protein has one entry. This table has approximately 76,000 distinct CDR3 sequences, around 15% appearing once. Notes on the study in general: VDJdb matching favored anti-spike CD8 responses, missing private and CD4 specificities.

This chain joins TRBV15 and TRBJ1-6, with no clear D. The sequence was collected from an adult who was a healthcare worker with PCR-confirmed SARS-CoV-2 infection or an uninfected control (not recorded which). Sequencing used whole blood. In DNA form, the CDR3 reads TGTGCCACCTCGTCCAGTTCTAGCTCCTATAATTCACCCCTCCACTTT. This codes for CATSSSSSSYNSPLHF.